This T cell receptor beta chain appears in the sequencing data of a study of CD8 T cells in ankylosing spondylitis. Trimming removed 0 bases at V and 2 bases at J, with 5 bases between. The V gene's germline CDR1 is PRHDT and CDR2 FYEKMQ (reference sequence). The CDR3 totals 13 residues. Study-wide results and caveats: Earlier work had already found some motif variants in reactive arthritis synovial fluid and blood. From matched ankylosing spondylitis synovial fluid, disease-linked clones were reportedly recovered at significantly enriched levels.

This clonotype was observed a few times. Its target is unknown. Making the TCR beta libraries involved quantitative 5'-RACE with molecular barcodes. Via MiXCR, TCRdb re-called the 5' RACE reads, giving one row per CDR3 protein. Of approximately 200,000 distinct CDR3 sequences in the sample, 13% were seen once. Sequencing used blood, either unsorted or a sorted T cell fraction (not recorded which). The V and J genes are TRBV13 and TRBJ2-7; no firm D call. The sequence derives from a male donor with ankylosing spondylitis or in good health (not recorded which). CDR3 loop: CASSLGDPYEQYF. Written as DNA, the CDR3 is TGTGCCAGCAGCTTAGGGGATCCCTACGAGCAGTACTTC.